This TCR beta chain derives from a study of blood T cells in healthy people across ages. This clonotype was seen once. Its antigen is as yet unknown. Primed by a sample-barcoded 5' primer and a J-beta primer mix, a second PCR proceeded for roughly 6 to 12 cycles. Researchers report that each sample yielded at least 2.5 million CDR3-containing paired-end reads. MiXCR, run by TCRdb on the 5' RACE reads, gives a single entry per CDR3 protein. Among some 1.7 million distinct CDR3 sequences listed, about 30% were seen once. The study, taken as a whole, reports: Naive T cell percentage showed a strong correlation with TCR beta diversity.

Input material: blood. This clonotype originated in a woman aged 25-40 years in good health.

CDR3 bases: TGTGCCAGCAGCTTGAAGGGGGGGACCCGACTCCCCTACAATGAGCAGTTCTTC. Its translation is CASSLKGGTRLPYNEQFF. The V and J genes are TRBV7-2 and TRBJ2-1, with TRBD2 as a possible D gene (7 bases). The germline V gene encodes CDR1 SGHTA and CDR2 FQGNSA. The CDR3 spans 18 residues. V shed 3 bases and J shed 2 bases, with 20 bases lying between them. Looking up the rest from reference TRBV7-2 and TRBJ2-1 gives the full variable domain: GAGVSQSPSNKVTEKGKDVELRCDPISGHTALYWYRQSLGQGLEFLIYFQGNSAPDKSGLPSDRFSAERTGGSVSTLTIQRTQQEDSAVYLCASSLKGGTRLPYNEQFFGPGTRLTVL.